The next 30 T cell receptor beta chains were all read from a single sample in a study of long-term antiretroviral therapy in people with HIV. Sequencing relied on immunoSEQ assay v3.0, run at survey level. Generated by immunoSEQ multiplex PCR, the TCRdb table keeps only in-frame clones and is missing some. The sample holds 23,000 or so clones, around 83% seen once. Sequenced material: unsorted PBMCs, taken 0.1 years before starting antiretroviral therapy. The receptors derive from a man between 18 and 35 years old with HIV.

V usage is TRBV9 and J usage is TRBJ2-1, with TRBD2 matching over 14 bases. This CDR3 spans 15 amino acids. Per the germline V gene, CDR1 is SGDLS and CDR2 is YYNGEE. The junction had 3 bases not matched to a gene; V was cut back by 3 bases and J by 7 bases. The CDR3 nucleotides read TGTGCCAGCAGCGCCGGGACTAGCGGGGGTAATGAGCAGTTCTTC. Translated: CASSAGTSGGNEQFF.

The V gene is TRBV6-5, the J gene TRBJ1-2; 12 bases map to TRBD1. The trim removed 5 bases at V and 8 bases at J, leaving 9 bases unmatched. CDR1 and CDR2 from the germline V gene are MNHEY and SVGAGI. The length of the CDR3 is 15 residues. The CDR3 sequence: CASSPGTGGAQGYTF. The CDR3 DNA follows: TGTGCCAGCAGTCCCGGGACAGGGGGCGCACAGGGCTACACCTTC.

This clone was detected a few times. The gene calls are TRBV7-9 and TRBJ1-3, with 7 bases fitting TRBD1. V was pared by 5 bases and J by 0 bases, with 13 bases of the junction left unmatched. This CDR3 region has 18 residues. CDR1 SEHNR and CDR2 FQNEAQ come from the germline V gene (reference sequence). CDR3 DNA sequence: TGTGCCAGCAGCCAGTTGGAAGGGACAGCAATCTCTGGAAACACCATATATTTT. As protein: CASSQLEGTAISGNTIYF.

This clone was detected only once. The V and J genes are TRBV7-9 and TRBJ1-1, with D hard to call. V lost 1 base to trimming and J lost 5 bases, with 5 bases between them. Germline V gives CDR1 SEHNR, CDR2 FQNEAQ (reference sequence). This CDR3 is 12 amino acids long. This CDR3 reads CASSLVLTEAFF. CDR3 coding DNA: TGTGCCAGCAGCTTAGTTTTGACTGAAGCTTTCTTT. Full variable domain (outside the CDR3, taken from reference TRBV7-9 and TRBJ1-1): DTGVSQNPRHKITKRGQNVTFRCDPISEHNRLYWYRQTLGQGPEFLTYFQNEAQLEKSRLLSDRFSAERPKGSFSTLEIQRTEQGDSAMYLCASSLVLTEAFFGQGTRLTVV.

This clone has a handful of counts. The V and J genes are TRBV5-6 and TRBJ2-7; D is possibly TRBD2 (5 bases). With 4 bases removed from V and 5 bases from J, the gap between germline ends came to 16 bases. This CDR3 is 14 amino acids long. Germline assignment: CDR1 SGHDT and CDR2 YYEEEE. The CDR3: CASSPGVGWDEQYF. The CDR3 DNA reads TGTGCCAGCAGCCCCGGGGTAGGTTGGGACGAGCAGTACTTC. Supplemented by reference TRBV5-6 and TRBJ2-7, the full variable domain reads DAGVTQSPTHLIKTRGQQVTLRCSPKSGHDTVSWYQQALGQGPQFIFQYYEEEERQRGNFPDRFSGHQFPNYSSELNVNALLLGDSALYLCASSPGVGWDEQYFGPGTRLTVT.

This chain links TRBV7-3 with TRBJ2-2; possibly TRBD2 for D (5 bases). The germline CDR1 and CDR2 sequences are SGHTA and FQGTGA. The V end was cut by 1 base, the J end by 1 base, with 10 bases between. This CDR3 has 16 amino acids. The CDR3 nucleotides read TGTGCCAGCAGCTTAAGAGGTAGCGTGAACACCGGGGAGCTGTTTTTT. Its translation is CASSLRGSVNTGELFF. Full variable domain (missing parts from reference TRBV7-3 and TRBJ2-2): GAGVSQTPSNKVTEKGKYVELRCDPISGHTALYWYRQSLGQGPEFLIYFQGTGAADDSGLPNDRFFAVRPEGSVSTLKIQRTERGDSAVYLCASSLRGSVNTGELFFGEGSRLTVL.

The CDR3: CASSQKVGAYEQYF. The DNA for the CDR3 is TGTGCCAGTAGTCAGAAGGTGGGTGCCTACGAGCAGTACTTC. This sequence joins TRBV19 and TRBJ2-7; no clear D gene. Trimming cost V 5 bases and J 2 bases, with 13 bases left between them. The CDR3 extends over 14 amino acids. Germline CDR1 LNHDA, CDR2 SQIVND (reference sequence).

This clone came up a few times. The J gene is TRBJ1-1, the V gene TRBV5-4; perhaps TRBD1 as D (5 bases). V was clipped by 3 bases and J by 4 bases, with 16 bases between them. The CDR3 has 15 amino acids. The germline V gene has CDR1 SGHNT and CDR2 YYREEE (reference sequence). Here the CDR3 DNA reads TGTGCCAGCAGCTCGCCGGGCAGGGTGGGCACTGAAGCTTTCTTT. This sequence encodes CASSSPGRVGTEAFF.

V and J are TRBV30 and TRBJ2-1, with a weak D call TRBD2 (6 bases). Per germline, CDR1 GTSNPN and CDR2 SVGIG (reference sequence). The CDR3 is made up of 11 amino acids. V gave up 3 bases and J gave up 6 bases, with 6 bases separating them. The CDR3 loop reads CAWREGNEQFF. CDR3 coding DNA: TGTGCCTGGAGGGAGGGCAATGAGCAGTTCTTC.

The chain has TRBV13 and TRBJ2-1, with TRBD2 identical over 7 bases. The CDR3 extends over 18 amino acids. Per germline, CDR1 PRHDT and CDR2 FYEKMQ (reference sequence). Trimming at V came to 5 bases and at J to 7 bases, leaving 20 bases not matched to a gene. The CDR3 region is CASSVENSAGSRWNEQFF. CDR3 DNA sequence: TGTGCCAGCAGCGTAGAAAACTCAGCGGGAAGTAGGTGGAATGAGCAGTTCTTC. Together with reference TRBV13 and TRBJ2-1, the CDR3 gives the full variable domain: AAGVIQSPRHLIKEKRETATLKCYPIPRHDTVYWYQQGPGQDPQFLISFYEKMQSDKGSIPDRFSAQQFSDYHSELNMSSLELGDSALYFCASSVENSAGSRWNEQFFGPGTRLTVL.

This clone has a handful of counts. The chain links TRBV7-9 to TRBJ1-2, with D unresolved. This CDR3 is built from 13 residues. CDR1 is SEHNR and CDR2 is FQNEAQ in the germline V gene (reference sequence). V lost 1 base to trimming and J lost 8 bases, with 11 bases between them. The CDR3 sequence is CASSLGELRGYTF. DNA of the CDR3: TGTGCCAGCAGCTTAGGGGAATTACGGGGCTACACCTTC.

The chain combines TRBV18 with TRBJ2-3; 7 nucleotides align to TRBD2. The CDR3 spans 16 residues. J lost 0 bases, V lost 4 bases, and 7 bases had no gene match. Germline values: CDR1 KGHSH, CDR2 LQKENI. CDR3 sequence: CASSLFGRTSTDTQYF. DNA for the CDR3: TGTGCCAGCTCACTATTCGGGAGGACTAGCACAGATACGCAGTATTTT.

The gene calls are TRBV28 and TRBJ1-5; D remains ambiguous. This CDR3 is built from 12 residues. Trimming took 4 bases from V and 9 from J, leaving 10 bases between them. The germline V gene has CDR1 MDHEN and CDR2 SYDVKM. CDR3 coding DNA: TGTGCCAGCAGTTACCGGGGTCGGCCCCAGCATTTT. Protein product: CASSYRGRPQHF.

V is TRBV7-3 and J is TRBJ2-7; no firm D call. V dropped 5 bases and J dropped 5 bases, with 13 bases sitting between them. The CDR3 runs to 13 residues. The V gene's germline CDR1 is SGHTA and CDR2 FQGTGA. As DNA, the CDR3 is TGTGCCAGCAGCCGAACCACAGAGGACGAGCAGTACTTC. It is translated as CASSRTTEDEQYF.

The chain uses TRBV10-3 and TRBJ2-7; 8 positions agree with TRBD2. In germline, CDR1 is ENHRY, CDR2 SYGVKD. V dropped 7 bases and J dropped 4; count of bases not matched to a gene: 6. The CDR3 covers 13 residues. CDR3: CAITREARYEQYF. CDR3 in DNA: TGTGCCATCACGCGGGAGGCCCGTTACGAGCAGTACTTC.

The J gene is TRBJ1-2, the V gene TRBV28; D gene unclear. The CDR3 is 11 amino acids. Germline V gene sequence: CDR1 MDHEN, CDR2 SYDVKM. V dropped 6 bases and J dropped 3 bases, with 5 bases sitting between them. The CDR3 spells CASRADYGYTF. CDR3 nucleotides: TGTGCCAGCAGGGCGGACTATGGCTACACCTTC.

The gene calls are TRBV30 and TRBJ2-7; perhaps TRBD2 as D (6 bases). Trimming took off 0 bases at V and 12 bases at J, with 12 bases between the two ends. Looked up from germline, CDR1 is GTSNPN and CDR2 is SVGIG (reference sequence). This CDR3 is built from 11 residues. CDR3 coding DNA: TGTGCCTGGAGTGTAGCGGGTATGCGGTACTTC. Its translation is CAWSVAGMRYF.

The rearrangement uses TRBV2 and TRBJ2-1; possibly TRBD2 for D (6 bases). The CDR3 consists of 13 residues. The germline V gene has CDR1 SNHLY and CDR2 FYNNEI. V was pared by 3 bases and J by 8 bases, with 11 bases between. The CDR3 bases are TGTGCCAGCAGTGACCTACTAGCATATGAGCAGTTCTTC. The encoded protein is CASSDLLAYEQFF.

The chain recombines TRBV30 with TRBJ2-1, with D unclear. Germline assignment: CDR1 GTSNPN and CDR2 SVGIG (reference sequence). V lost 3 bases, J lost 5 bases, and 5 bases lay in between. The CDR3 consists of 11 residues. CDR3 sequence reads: CAWSTNNEQFF. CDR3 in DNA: TGTGCCTGGAGCACTAACAATGAGCAGTTCTTC.

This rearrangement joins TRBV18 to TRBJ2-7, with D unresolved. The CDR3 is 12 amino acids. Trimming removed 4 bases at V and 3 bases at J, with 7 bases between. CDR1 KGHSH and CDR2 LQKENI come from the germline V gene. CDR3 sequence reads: CASSRLGYEQYF. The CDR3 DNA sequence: TGTGCCAGCTCACGCCTAGGCTACGAGCAGTACTTC.

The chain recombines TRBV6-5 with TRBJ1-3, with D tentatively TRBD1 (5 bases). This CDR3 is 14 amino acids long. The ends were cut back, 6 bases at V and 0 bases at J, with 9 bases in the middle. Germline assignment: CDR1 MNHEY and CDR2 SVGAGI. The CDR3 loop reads CASSRQISGNTIYF. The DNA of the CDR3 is TGTGCCAGCAGCAGACAGATCTCTGGAAACACCATATATTTT.

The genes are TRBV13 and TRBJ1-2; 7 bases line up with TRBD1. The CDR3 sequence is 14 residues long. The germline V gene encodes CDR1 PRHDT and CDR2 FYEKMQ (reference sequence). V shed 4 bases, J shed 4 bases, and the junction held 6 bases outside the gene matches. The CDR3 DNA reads TGTGCCAGCAGCTCCCGGGACAGCATCTATGGCTACACCTTC. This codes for CASSSRDSIYGYTF.

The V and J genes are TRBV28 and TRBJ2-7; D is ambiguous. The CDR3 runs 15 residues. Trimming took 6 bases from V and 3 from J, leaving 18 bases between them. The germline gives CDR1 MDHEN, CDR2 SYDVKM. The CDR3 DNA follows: TGTGCCAGCAGCGGCGTACTTAAAAGGCGCTACGAGCAGTACTTC. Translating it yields CASSGVLKRRYEQYF. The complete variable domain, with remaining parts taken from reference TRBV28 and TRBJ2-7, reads DVKVTQSSRYLVKRTGEKVFLECVQDMDHENMFWYRQDPGLGLRLIYFSYDVKMKEKGDIPEGYSVSREKKERFSLILESASTNQTSMYLCASSGVLKRRYEQYFGPGTRLTVT.

The CDR3 DNA sequence: TGTGCCACCAGCAGTGACAGGGCAACAGATACGCAGTATTTT. This encodes CATSSDRATDTQYF. The chain links TRBV15 to TRBJ2-3, with 7 bases that match TRBD1. The J segment lost 3 bases and the V segment lost 3 bases, leaving 3 bases of the junction unmatched. Germline V lookup: CDR1 LNHNV, CDR2 YYDKDF (reference sequence). This CDR3 is 14 amino acids long.

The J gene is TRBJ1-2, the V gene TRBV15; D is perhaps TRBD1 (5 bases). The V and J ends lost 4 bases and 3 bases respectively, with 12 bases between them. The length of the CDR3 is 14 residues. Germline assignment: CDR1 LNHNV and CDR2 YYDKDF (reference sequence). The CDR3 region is CATSNSDTYYGYTF. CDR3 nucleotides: TGTGCCACCAGCAACTCGGACACTTACTATGGCTACACCTTC.

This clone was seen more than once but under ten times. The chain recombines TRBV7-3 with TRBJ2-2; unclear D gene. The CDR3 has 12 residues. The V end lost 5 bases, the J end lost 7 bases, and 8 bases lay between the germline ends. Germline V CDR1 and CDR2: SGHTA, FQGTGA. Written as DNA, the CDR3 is TGTGCCAGCAGCCTAGATGGCGGGGAGCTGTTTTTT. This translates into CASSLDGGELFF.

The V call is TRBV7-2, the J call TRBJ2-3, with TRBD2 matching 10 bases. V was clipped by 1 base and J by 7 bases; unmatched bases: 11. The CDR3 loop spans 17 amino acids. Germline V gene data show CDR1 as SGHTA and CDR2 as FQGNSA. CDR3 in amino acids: CASSLVSSGSSAYTQYF. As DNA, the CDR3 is TGTGCCAGCAGCTTAGTGTCTAGCGGGAGCTCCGCTTATACGCAGTATTTT.

The CDR3 coding sequence is TGTGCCAGCTCCCCTGACGTGCCGAATCAGCCCCAGCATTTT. Protein: CASSPDVPNQPQHF. This chain links TRBV18 with TRBJ1-5; D gene ambiguous. The germline CDR1 and CDR2 sequences are KGHSH and LQKENI. The CDR3 totals 14 residues. Trimming took off 6 bases at V and 4 bases at J, with 13 bases between the two ends.

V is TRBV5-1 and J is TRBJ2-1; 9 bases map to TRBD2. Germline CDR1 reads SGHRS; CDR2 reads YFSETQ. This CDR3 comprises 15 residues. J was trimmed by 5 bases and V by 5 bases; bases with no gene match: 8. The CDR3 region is CASSQGGGDNNEQFF. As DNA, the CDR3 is TGCGCCAGCAGTCAGGGCGGGGGGGATAACAATGAGCAGTTCTTC.

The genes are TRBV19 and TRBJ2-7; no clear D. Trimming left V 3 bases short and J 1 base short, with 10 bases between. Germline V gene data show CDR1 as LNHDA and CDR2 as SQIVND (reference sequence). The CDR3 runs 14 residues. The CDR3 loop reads CASSIVGVSYEQYF. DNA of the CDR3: TGTGCCAGTAGTATTGTTGGGGTTTCCTACGAGCAGTACTTC. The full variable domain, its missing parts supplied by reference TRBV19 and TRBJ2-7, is DGGITQSPKYLFRKEGQNVTLSCEQNLNHDAMYWYRQDPGQGLRLIYYSQIVNDFQKGDIAEGYSVSREKKESFPLTVTSAQKNPTAFYLCASSIVGVSYEQYFGPGTRLTVT.